A single sample is the source of the 21 T cell receptor beta chains below, sequenced in a study of T-cell memory formation after mild COVID-19. MiXCR was run by TCRdb on the 5' RACE reads, yielding one entry per CDR3 protein. The data contain hundreds of thousands of distinct CDR3 sequences, about 20% of them seen just once; the ten biggest clones take up around 13%. Sample: PBMCs or a T cell subset sorted from them (not recorded which). Receptors originate from an adult woman who had mild COVID-19 (a few samples of this study predate the infection). Cell type and time point are not known.

This clonotype was observed a handful of times. This sequence joins TRBV28 and TRBJ2-1; no definite D call. In germline, CDR1 is MDHEN, CDR2 SYDVKM. The CDR3 runs 15 residues. Trimming removed 3 bases at V and 5 bases at J, with 14 bases between. CDR3 sequence reads: CASSLPPWRNNEQFF. CDR3 in DNA: TGTGCCAGCAGTTTGCCCCCCTGGCGGAACAATGAGCAGTTCTTC.

This clonotype came up a few times. V gene TRBV7-8 combines with J gene TRBJ1-5; 9 bases map to TRBD1. CDR1 and CDR2 (germline): SGHVS, FQNEAQ. The CDR3 covers 17 residues. The V gene end was trimmed by 2 bases and the J gene end by 6 bases; junction bases not matched to a gene: 11. CDR3 nucleotides: TGTGCCAGCAGCTTAAGGGCCCCGGGACAGGGCTTTCAGCCCCAGCATTTT. This gives the protein CASSLRAPGQGFQPQHF.

The table lists this clonotype with many counts. The chain uses TRBV5-1 and TRBJ2-1; no definite D call. Germline CDR1 reads SGHRS; CDR2 reads YFSETQ. This CDR3 spans 14 amino acids. The V end lost 1 base, the J end lost 8 bases, and 13 bases lay between the germline ends. The CDR3 region is CASSLRAAPDEQFF. Here the CDR3 DNA reads TGCGCCAGCAGCTTGAGGGCCGCCCCCGATGAGCAGTTCTTC.

In its sample, this clonotype was seen a few times. The chain is built from TRBV20-1 and TRBJ2-1; TRBD2 matches at 9 bases. Germline-derived CDR1 and CDR2 are DFQATT and SNEGSKA (reference sequence). The CDR3 contains 16 residues. V dropped 5 bases and J dropped 10; count of bases not matched to a gene: 18. The CDR3 is CSAASSGAVLSYEQFF. CDR3 DNA sequence: TGCAGTGCTGCTTCTAGCGGGGCGGTTCTTTCGTACGAGCAGTTCTTC.

Only a few counts were recorded for this clonotype. The J gene is TRBJ2-7, the V gene TRBV10-3, with D possibly being TRBD1 (6 bases). This CDR3 is built from 11 residues. V was cut by 8 bases and J by 2 bases, with 7 bases left in between. The germline V gene has CDR1 ENHRY and CDR2 SYGVKD. CDR3 nucleotides: TGTGCCATCTCAGGGGCCTACGAGCAGTACTTC. As protein: CAISGAYEQYF.

The chain links TRBV3-1 to TRBJ1-1; perhaps TRBD1 as D (6 bases). The CDR3 is 14 amino acids. CDR1 and CDR2 from the germline V gene are LGHDT and YNNKEL (reference sequence). V lost 5 bases, J lost 0 bases, and 10 bases lay in between. DNA for the CDR3: TGTGCCAGCAGCACCGGGACACTGAACACTGAAGCTTTCTTT. The encoded protein is CASSTGTLNTEAFF.

There are a few counts of this clonotype. This chain uses TRBV30 with TRBJ2-7; TRBD2 agrees at 7 bases. Germline CDR1 and CDR2: GTSNPN and SVGIG (reference sequence). After removal of 0 bases from V and 3 bases from J, the junction contained 2 bases not matched to a gene. This CDR3 has 13 amino acids. CDR3 bases: TGTGCCTGGAGTGTAGGGAGGGGCTACGAGCAGTACTTC. Translated: CAWSVGRGYEQYF.

This clonotype was counted between two and nine times. The V gene is TRBV7-2, the J gene TRBJ2-7; D is possibly TRBD1 (6 bases). The CDR3 sequence is 13 residues long. Germline V gives CDR1 SGHTA, CDR2 FQGNSA. The V end lost 4 bases, the J end lost 3 bases, and 10 bases lay between the germline ends. The CDR3 coding sequence is TGTGCCAGCAGCTGGGGACACAACTACGAGCAGTACTTC. Translated, it gives CASSWGHNYEQYF.

This clonotype showed up just a few times. The genes are TRBV18 and TRBJ2-5; D unresolved. Per germline, CDR1 KGHSH and CDR2 LQKENI. There are 12 residues in the CDR3. The V end was cut by 4 bases, the J end by 10 bases, with 13 bases between. As DNA, the CDR3 is TGTGCCAGCTCACGACCCCAGGAGCGCCAGTACTTC. Translating it yields CASSRPQERQYF.

There are a few counts of this clonotype. The chain uses TRBV5-1 and TRBJ2-3, with D possibly being TRBD1 (5 bases). The CDR3 is made up of 19 amino acids. V shed 0 bases and J shed 7 bases, with 27 bases lying between them. Germline values: CDR1 SGHRS, CDR2 YFSETQ. The CDR3 loop is CASSLDGTGRSALGNTQYF. The CDR3, as DNA: TGCGCCAGCAGCTTGGATGGAACAGGACGCTCGGCTTTGGGGAATACGCAGTATTTT. The complete variable domain, with remaining parts taken from reference TRBV5-1 and TRBJ2-3, reads KAGVTQTPRYLIKTRGQQVTLSCSPISGHRSVSWYQQTPGQGLQFLFEYFSETQRNKGNFPGRFSGRQFSNSRSEMNVSTLELGDSALYLCASSLDGTGRSALGNTQYFGPGTRLTVL.

The chain joins TRBV7-2 to TRBJ2-2; D gene uncertain. The CDR3 runs 14 residues. Per germline, CDR1 SGHTA and CDR2 FQGNSA. With 5 bases removed from V and 3 bases from J, the gap between germline ends came to 10 bases. The CDR3 DNA sequence: TGTGCCAGCAGCGCAATAGTCTACACCGGGGAGCTGTTTTTT. Translating it yields CASSAIVYTGELFF. The entire variable domain, with the rest obtained from reference TRBV7-2 and TRBJ2-2, is as follows: GAGVSQSPSNKVTEKGKDVELRCDPISGHTALYWYRQSLGQGLEFLIYFQGNSAPDKSGLPSDRFSAERTGGSVSTLTIQRTQQEDSAVYLCASSAIVYTGELFFGEGSRLTVL.

This clonotype was counted a few times. V gene TRBV20-1 combines with J gene TRBJ2-2; TRBD1 matches at 7 bases. The CDR3 spans 14 residues. The V and J ends lost 6 bases and 6 bases, in that order; junction bases with no gene match: 10. From germline, CDR1 is DFQATT and CDR2 SNEGSKA (reference sequence). The CDR3 DNA sequence: TGCAGTGCAAGGGGGCCAGGCGGGTCCGGGGAGCTGTTTTTT. The encoded protein is CSARGPGGSGELFF.

This clonotype was detected only a few times. CDR3 sequence: CASSLRGLAGDYNEQFF. The DNA of the CDR3 is TGTGCCAGCAGCTTAAGGGGTCTAGCGGGAGACTACAATGAGCAGTTCTTC. This chain uses TRBV7-2 with TRBJ2-1; 10 nucleotides agree with TRBD2. V was clipped by 2 bases and J by 3 bases; unmatched bases: 7. CDR1 and CDR2 from the germline V gene are SGHTA and FQGNSA. The length of the CDR3 is 17 residues.

V is TRBV5-1 and J is TRBJ1-1, with D hard to call. This CDR3 region has 12 residues. The germline V gene has CDR1 SGHRS and CDR2 YFSETQ. V was trimmed by 4 bases and J by 11 bases, leaving 15 bases between them. The chain's CDR3 is CASSKDGVGAFF. For the CDR3, the DNA is TGCGCCAGCAGCAAGGACGGGGTCGGGGCTTTCTTT.

The chain employs TRBV5-1 and TRBJ2-7; the match to TRBD1 covers 9 bases. The V and J ends lost 1 base and 7 bases, in that order; junction bases with no gene match: 9. CDR1 is SGHRS and CDR2 is YFSETQ in the germline V gene. CDR3 length: 15 amino acids. The CDR3 DNA follows: TGCGCCAGCAGCTTGCCGGGACAGGGTGCTGGAGAGCAGTACTTC. Its translation is CASSLPGQGAGEQYF.

This clonotype was recorded a few times. The rearrangement uses TRBV24-1 and TRBJ1-2; D is unresolved. The germline V gene has CDR1 KGHDR and CDR2 SFDVKD. Trimming cost V 3 bases and J 7 bases, with 20 bases left between them. CDR3 length: 16 residues. Written as DNA, the CDR3 is TGTGCCACCAGTGATCCCTCTGAGGGAAGGGTAGGTGGCTACACCTTC. It is translated as CATSDPSEGRVGGYTF.

There are many counts of this clonotype. The chain combines TRBV5-6 with TRBJ1-1; a weak D match, TRBD1 (6 bases). The germline V gene encodes CDR1 SGHDT and CDR2 YYEEEE. This CDR3 comprises 13 residues. V was pared by 4 bases and J by 5 bases, with 12 bases between. CDR3 bases: TGTGCCAGCAGCAGAAGGACAGCGACTGAAGCTTTCTTT. It translates to CASSRRTATEAFF.

The rearrangement uses TRBV20-1 and TRBJ2-3; no clear D. This CDR3 is built from 13 residues. Per the germline V gene, CDR1 is DFQATT and CDR2 is SNEGSKA (reference sequence). V lost 4 bases to trimming and J lost 4 bases, with 12 bases between them. CDR3 residues: CSATDVRSDTQYF. CDR3 nucleotides: TGCAGTGCTACAGACGTTAGATCAGATACGCAGTATTTT.

In its sample, this clonotype was seen a few times. J is TRBJ2-1 and V is TRBV24-1; tentative D call: TRBD2 (6 bases). V gave up 5 bases and J gave up 6 bases, with 16 bases separating them. Per the germline V gene, CDR1 is KGHDR and CDR2 is SFDVKD. CDR3 size: 15 residues. CDR3 bases: TGTGCCACCAGTGCCGAGGGAGGCCTCCTCAATGAGCAGTTCTTC. Amino acids: CATSAEGGLLNEQFF.

The chain employs TRBV7-9 and TRBJ2-2; 8 bases agree with TRBD1. The CDR3 consists of 16 residues. Germline trimming cut 3 bases from V and 7 bases from J; bases unmatched to any gene: 10. The germline CDR1 and CDR2 sequences are SEHNR and FQNEAQ (reference sequence). The CDR3 bases are TGTGCCAGCAGCTTCGGGAAGACAGGGGAAGGCGGGGAGCTGTTTTTT. Translation gives CASSFGKTGEGGELFF.

The chain carries TRBV12-3 or TRBV12-4 and TRBJ2-5; TRBD2 matches 11 bases. The trim removed 5 bases at V and 8 bases at J, leaving 7 bases unmatched. CDR3 length equals 14 residues. CDR3 DNA sequence: TGTGCCAGCAGTGACCTACTAGCGGGGGAAACCCAGTACTTC. It codes for CASSDLLAGETQYF.